The 9 T cell receptor beta chains below come from one sample, sequenced in a study of T cells in Graves' hyperthyroidism and ophthalmopathy. Authors of the study amplified TCR beta CDR3 regions from RNA transcripts. The HTBI primer set served for first-round RT-PCR of the TCR CDR3. Each CDR3 protein gets one entry after TCRdb re-called the multiplex PCR reads with MiXCR. The repertoire holds approximately 590,000 distinct CDR3 sequences, with around 16% as singletons. Material: blood. These receptor sequences come from a woman between 25 and 40 years old with Graves' hyperthyroidism.

This clonotype was counted only a few times. Given a much more abundant clone one base away, this may be a read error. This sequence joins TRBV28 and TRBJ1-2, with D maybe TRBD1 (5 bases). The CDR3 has 13 amino acids. The V gene's germline CDR1 is MDHEN and CDR2 SYDVKM. In nucleotides, the CDR3 is TGTGCCAGCAGTTTACAGGGAAGTGGCGGCTGCACCTTC. Its protein is CASSLQGSGGCTF.

This sequence joins TRBV25-1 and TRBJ2-3, with D maybe TRBD1 (7 bases). Germline CDR1 MGHDK, CDR2 SYGVNS. V was shortened by 10 bases and J by 2 bases, with 22 bases between the two germline ends. CDR3 length: 16 residues. CDR3 nucleotide sequence: TGTGCCACCGCGGGACAGACCAGGCTTTACACAGATACGCAGTATTTT. Translated, it gives CATAGQTRLYTDTQYF.

This clonotype showed up many times. Written as DNA, the CDR3 is TGTGCCAGCAGCCTCCTGACAGACGAGCAGTTCTTC. This gives the protein CASSLLTDEQFF. The V and J genes are TRBV3-1 and TRBJ2-1; tentatively, D is TRBD1 (5 bases). From germline, CDR1 is LGHDT and CDR2 YNNKEL (reference sequence). The CDR3 loop spans 12 amino acids. With 4 bases removed from V and 10 bases from J, the gap between germline ends came to 11 bases.

This clonotype was found a few times. V gene TRBV10-1 combines with J gene TRBJ2-7; D might be TRBD2 (5 bases). Germline assignment: CDR1 WNHNN and CDR2 SYGVQD (reference sequence). V was shortened by 0 bases and J by 2 bases, with 23 bases between the two germline ends. The CDR3 spans 19 residues. CDR3 sequence: CASSESTITRGRYPYEQYF. DNA for the CDR3: TGCGCCAGCAGTGAGTCGACTATCACTCGGGGTCGATACCCCTACGAGCAGTACTTC.

At least ten counts were recorded for this clonotype. The junction differs from germline at one of its ends, possibly a read error. The chain is built from TRBV5-6 and TRBJ2-7; 10 bases fit TRBD1. The germline CDR1 and CDR2 sequences are SGHDT and YYEEEE. The CDR3 covers 14 residues. The DNA for the CDR3 is TGCGCCAGCAGCTTGGGACAGGGGCTCTACGAGCAGTACTTC. As protein: CASSLGQGLYEQYF.

The V call is TRBV6-1, the J call TRBJ1-5; D not resolved. CDR3 size: 13 residues. CDR1 and CDR2 from the germline V gene are MNHNS and SASEGT. Trimming took 3 bases from V and 2 from J, leaving 5 bases between them. DNA of the CDR3: TGTGCCAGCAGTGACAGTCGCAATCAGCCCCAGCATTTT. It encodes CASSDSRNQPQHF.

The chain combines TRBV28 with TRBJ2-1, with TRBD2 matching over 10 bases. After removal of 4 bases from V and 4 bases from J, the junction contained 7 bases not matched to a gene. This CDR3 comprises 16 residues. In germline, CDR1 is MDHEN, CDR2 SYDVKM. The CDR3, as DNA: TGTGCCAGCAGTTCCCCGGGACTAGCGCTTTACAATGAGCAGTTCTTC. Residues: CASSSPGLALYNEQFF.

At least ten counts were recorded for this clonotype. The gene calls are TRBV20-1 and TRBJ2-1; 8 positions match TRBD2. The CDR3 has 16 amino acids. The V gene's germline CDR1 is DFQATT and CDR2 SNEGSKA (reference sequence). With V trimmed by 4 bases and J by 3 bases, 11 bases remained unmatched. DNA for the CDR3: TGCAGTGCTACCTTAGCGGGAAGTAGGGTCTACAATGAGCAGTTCTTC. This encodes CSATLAGSRVYNEQFF.

This sequence joins TRBV28 and TRBJ1-1; D is unclear. The germline V gene has CDR1 MDHEN and CDR2 SYDVKM. This CDR3 comprises 15 residues. Trimming shortened V by 8 bases and J by 0 bases, and 16 bases separated the two germline ends. DNA of the CDR3: TGTGCCAGCCTAGGTGGTACGAGCCTGAACACTGAAGCTTTCTTT. Translating it yields CASLGGTSLNTEAFF.